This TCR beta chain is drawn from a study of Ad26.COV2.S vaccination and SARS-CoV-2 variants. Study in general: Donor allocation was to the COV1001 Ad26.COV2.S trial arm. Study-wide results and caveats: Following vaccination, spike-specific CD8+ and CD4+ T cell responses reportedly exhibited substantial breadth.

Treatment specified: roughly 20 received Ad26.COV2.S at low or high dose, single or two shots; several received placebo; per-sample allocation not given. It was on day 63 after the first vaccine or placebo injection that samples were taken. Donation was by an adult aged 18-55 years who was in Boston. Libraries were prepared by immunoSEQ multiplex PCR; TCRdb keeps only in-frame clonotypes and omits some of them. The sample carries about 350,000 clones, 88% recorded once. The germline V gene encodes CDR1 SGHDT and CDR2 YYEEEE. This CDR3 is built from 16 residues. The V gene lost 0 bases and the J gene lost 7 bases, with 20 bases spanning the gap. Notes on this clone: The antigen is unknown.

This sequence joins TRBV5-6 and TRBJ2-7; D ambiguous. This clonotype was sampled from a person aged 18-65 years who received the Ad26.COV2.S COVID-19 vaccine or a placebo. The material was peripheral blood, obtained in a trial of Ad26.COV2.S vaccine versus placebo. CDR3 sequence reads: CASSLVISRYSGEQYF. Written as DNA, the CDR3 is TGTGCCAGCAGCTTGGTAATCAGTCGGTACAGTGGGGAGCAGTACTTC.